The sequence of this T cell receptor (beta chain) was determined in a study of CD8+ T cells in alopecia areata. Study findings and constraints: Significant decreases in scalp clonality and expanded CD8+ clones followed tofacitinib treatment. Scalp sample sequencing also detects resident alphabeta T cells of normal skin. Because one nonresponder was included, the link of baseline CD8+ expansion to response is considered uncertain.

The CDR3 covers 15 residues. The ends were cut back, 3 bases at V and 4 bases at J, with 15 bases in the middle. CDR1 is ENHRY and CDR2 is SYGVKD in the germline V gene. Indicated treatment: oral pan-JAK inhibitor, 5-10 mg twice daily. cDNA prepared by RNA extraction and subsequent reverse transcription served as the template for sequencing. The data were produced by immunoSEQ multiplex PCR, yet TCRdb's version contains in-frame clones alone and is incomplete. The sample carries fewer than 250,000 clones, 60% recorded once. Details on this clone: Its specificity is not known.

The material was CD4+ T cells sorted from blood, obtained at week 4, from a patient treated with tofacitinib. V and J are TRBV10-3 and TRBJ2-5; TRBD2 might be the D (6 bases). The source of this sequence is a human donor with alopecia areata. This CDR3 reads CAISDWDSATETQYF. The CDR3 coding sequence is TGTGCCATCAGTGATTGGGACTCGGCCACAGAGACCCAGTACTTC.